This entry describes one T cell receptor beta chain. The data originate from a study of OX40 agonist ivuxolimab in advanced cancers. TCRdb keeps only in-frame clones here, not all; method: immunoSEQ multiplex PCR. The sample contains 52,000 or so clones, 84% of which appear only once. The starting material was CD4+ or CD8+ T cells sorted from blood, obtained in a trial of the OX40 agonist ivuxolimab. The sequence came from an adult with an advanced solid tumor such as melanoma, head and neck, liver or kidney cancer.

CDR3 bases: TGCACCGGCCGGGTAGCGGAATACAATGAGCAGTTCTTC. This codes for CTGRVAEYNEQFF. The rearrangement joins TRBV29-1 to TRBJ2-1, with D maybe TRBD2 (6 bases). The CDR3 extends over 13 amino acids. Germline V lookup: CDR1 SQVTM, CDR2 ANQGSEA.